This T cell receptor beta chain is drawn from a study of blood T cells in healthy people across ages. Points from the study as a whole: From one million sequenced T cells, diversity estimates were lower bounds. Roughly linear age-related decline in beta diversity appeared, significant by age around 36.

Deletions cut 5 bases from V and 10 bases from J, with 15 bases between. Germline CDR1 reads MNHEY; CDR2 reads SMNVEV (reference sequence). The CDR3 loop spans 13 amino acids. The authors ran a second PCR of about 6 to 11 cycles using a sample-barcoded 5' primer and a J-beta primer mix. Each cDNA was tagged by a template-switch adaptor containing 12 random nucleotides. TCRdb passed the 5' RACE reads through MiXCR, listing each CDR3 protein once. The sample records under 1,000,000 distinct CDR3 sequences, more than 35% being singletons. The sample, approximately 10 milliliters of peripheral blood, was drawn from each donor. In regard to this clonotype: Its antigen remains unknown.

The sequenced sample was blood. The receptor's source is a man at least 80 years old in good health. The J gene is TRBJ2-1, the V gene TRBV27; D possibly matches TRBD1 or TRBD2 (6 bases each). The CDR3 here is CASSVMEGEEQFF. The CDR3 DNA is TGTGCCAGCAGTGTAATGGAGGGGGAGGAGCAGTTCTTC.